One sample yielded the 30 T cell receptor beta chains listed below, sequenced in a study of shared clonotypes between healthy human individuals. Naive CD8 cells were CD45RO-negative, positively selected for CCR7, excluding terminally differentiated effector memory CD45RA+ cells. The method was immunoSEQ multiplex PCR; TCRdb's version includes in-frame clones alone and lacks a portion of them. The table records under 850,000 clones, 80% to 95% of them present only once. Material for sequencing was naive CD8+ T cells sorted from blood. The receptors shown here come from a man aged 25 to 45 in good health.

J is TRBJ2-7 and V is TRBV6-1, with a possible D match to TRBD1 (6 bases). The length of the CDR3 is 13 residues. CDR1 and CDR2 from the germline V gene are MNHNS and SASEGT. Between the trimmed V and J ends, which lost 5 bases and 1 base, there was a span of 9 bases. In DNA form, the CDR3 reads TGTGCCAGCAGTAGGACAGAATCCTACGAGCAGTACTTC. This gives the protein CASSRTESYEQYF.

This clone was seen once. The gene calls are TRBV27 and TRBJ2-7, with unresolved D. The germline V and J ends were trimmed by 6 bases and 3 bases, with 12 bases remaining between them. This CDR3 is built from 13 residues. The germline gives CDR1 MNHEY, CDR2 SMNVEV (reference sequence). DNA of the CDR3: TGTGCCAGCAGCCCGGAAGGGAACTACGAGCAGTACTTC. This gives the protein CASSPEGNYEQYF.

CDR3 sequence (DNA): TGTGCCAGCAGCCCCGGGGTGGGCGAGCAGTACTTC. Translating gives CASSPGVGEQYF. The chain has TRBV28 and TRBJ2-7; D may be TRBD2 (5 bases). Trimming pared 6 bases from V and 6 bases from J, leaving 12 bases between. CDR3 size: 12 residues. Germline V lookup: CDR1 MDHEN, CDR2 SYDVKM.

This sequence joins TRBV10-3 and TRBJ1-3; 8 bases line up with TRBD1. This CDR3 has 15 residues. Trimming at V came to 0 bases and at J to 10 bases, leaving 8 bases not matched to a gene. CDR1 is ENHRY and CDR2 is SYGVKD in the germline V gene. CDR3 sequence: CAISESADRVSTIYF. In DNA, the CDR3 is TGTGCCATCAGTGAGTCGGCGGACAGGGTCAGTACCATATATTTT.

The genes are TRBV14 and TRBJ2-2, with 9 positions matching TRBD1. V was clipped by 3 bases and J by 4 bases; unmatched bases: 9. CDR3 length: 17 amino acids. Germline values: CDR1 SGHDN, CDR2 FVKESK. In DNA, the CDR3 is TGTGCCAGCAGCCAGGGATGGGACAGGGAGTCCACCGGGGAGCTGTTTTTT. Translating gives CASSQGWDRESTGELFF.

In regard to this clone: Other DNA sequences in this sample translate to the same CDR3. The rearrangement joins TRBV27 to TRBJ2-7; D possibly corresponds to TRBD1 (6 bases). Germline-derived CDR1 and CDR2 are MNHEY and SMNVEV (reference sequence). The CDR3 covers 14 residues. Between the trimmed V and J ends, which lost 1 base and 4 bases, there was a span of 11 bases. The chain's CDR3 is CASSLLDRNYEQYF. The CDR3 nucleotides read TGTGCCAGCAGTTTATTGGACAGAAATTACGAGCAGTACTTC.

The gene calls are TRBV18 and TRBJ2-3; tentative D call: TRBD1 (6 bases). Germline CDR1 reads KGHSH; CDR2 reads LQKENI. V lost 3 bases and J 6 bases, leaving 16 bases between the germline ends. CDR3 size: 15 residues. The CDR3 DNA reads as TGTGCCAGCTCACCCAGGGGCTCGACTTCGGATACGCAGTATTTT. Protein sequence: CASSPRGSTSDTQYF. Full variable domain (outside the CDR3, taken from reference TRBV18 and TRBJ2-3): NAGVMQNPRHLVRRRGQEARLRCSPMKGHSHVYWYRQLPEEGLKFMVYLQKENIIDESGMPKERFSAEFPKEGPSILRIQQVVRGDSAAYFCASSPRGSTSDTQYFGPGTRLTVL.

This clone has only a few counts. CDR3 amino acids: CSTTGDSVGEQFF. CDR3 sequence (DNA): TGCAGCACGACTGGAGATTCCGTAGGTGAGCAGTTCTTC. The chain links TRBV29-1 to TRBJ2-1; D is undetermined. Germline-derived CDR1 and CDR2 are SQVTM and ANQGSEA. V lost 8 bases and J lost 9, with 20 bases in between. This CDR3 comprises 13 residues.

J is TRBJ2-2 and V is TRBV7-6; 11 nucleotides agree with TRBD1. CDR1 is SGHVS, CDR2 FNYEAQ, per germline. The CDR3 covers 16 residues. J gave up 6 bases and V 1 base, and 4 bases lay outside the gene matches. The CDR3 loop reads CASSLEGDRGAGELFF. CDR3 sequence (DNA): TGTGCCAGCAGCTTAGAAGGGGACAGGGGGGCCGGGGAGCTGTTTTTT.

This clone turned up a few times. The rearrangement uses TRBV6-1 and TRBJ2-3, with 9 positions matching TRBD2. Germline CDR1 and CDR2: MNHNS and SASEGT. Trimming at V came to 3 bases and at J to 2 bases, leaving 6 bases not matched to a gene. CDR3 length: 16 amino acids. As DNA, the CDR3 is TGTGCCAGCAGTGACTTTAGCGGGGGTTCCACAGATACGCAGTATTTT. This sequence encodes CASSDFSGGSTDTQYF.

This sequence joins TRBV11-2 and TRBJ1-5; D is unclear. The V and J ends lost 0 bases and 2 bases respectively, with 14 bases between them. The germline gives CDR1 SGHAT, CDR2 FQNNGV. This CDR3 contains 17 residues. CDR3 amino acids: CASSLEVNLLGNQPQHF. The CDR3 DNA reads as TGTGCCAGCAGCTTAGAAGTAAATCTCCTGGGCAATCAGCCCCAGCATTTT.

This clone occurred once. This chain joins TRBV6-1 and TRBJ2-1; D uncertain. CDR3 length equals 15 residues. Trimming removed 1 base from V and 0 bases from J, with 7 bases in between. Germline V lookup: CDR1 MNHNS, CDR2 SASEGT. The DNA for the CDR3 is TGTGCCAGCAGTGAAGACTGGAGCTCCTACAATGAGCAGTTCTTC. It yields the protein CASSEDWSSYNEQFF.

This clone was picked up one time. The chain is built from TRBV7-8 and TRBJ1-5, with a possible D match to TRBD1 (6 bases). Per germline, CDR1 SGHVS and CDR2 FQNEAQ. The CDR3 totals 19 residues. With 5 bases removed from V and 6 bases from J, the gap between germline ends came to 29 bases. The CDR3 loop is CASSPLKLPQGEARQPQHF. Here the CDR3 DNA reads TGTGCCAGCAGCCCACTGAAATTACCACAGGGAGAGGCGCGTCAGCCCCAGCATTTT.

J is TRBJ2-5 and V is TRBV28; 10 positions match TRBD2. V gave up 3 bases and J gave up 4 bases; unmatched junction bases: 5. CDR1 is MDHEN and CDR2 is SYDVKM in the germline V gene. The CDR3 is made up of 15 amino acids. This CDR3 reads CASSFSGRAGETQYF. The CDR3 region has the DNA TGTGCCAGCAGTTTCAGCGGGAGGGCCGGAGAGACCCAGTACTTC.

V gene TRBV5-6 combines with J gene TRBJ2-3; TRBD2 is a possible D gene (5 bases). V shed 4 bases and J shed 6 bases, with 15 bases lying between them. Per germline, CDR1 SGHDT and CDR2 YYEEEE. This CDR3 region has 14 residues. The chain's CDR3 is CASSTGLLGDTQYF. The DNA for the CDR3 is TGTGCCAGCAGCACGGGGTTATTGGGGGATACGCAGTATTTT.

The chain joins TRBV7-2 to TRBJ1-5; tentatively, D is TRBD1 (5 bases). Between the trimmed V and J ends, which lost 3 bases and 2 bases, there was a span of 8 bases. Germline values: CDR1 SGHTA, CDR2 FQGNSA. CDR3 size: 14 residues. This CDR3 reads CASSFQGGNQPQHF. CDR3 DNA sequence: TGTGCCAGCAGCTTCCAGGGAGGCAATCAGCCCCAGCATTTT.

Of note for this clone: This sample includes further DNA sequences coding for the same CDR3. The chain is built from TRBV11-2 and TRBJ2-3; D is ambiguous. V dropped 1 base and J dropped 5 bases, with 7 bases sitting between them. The CDR3 runs to 13 residues. Germline CDR1 SGHAT, CDR2 FQNNGV. In DNA, the CDR3 is TGTGCCAGCAGCTTAGGTCCCGGAGATACGCAGTATTTT. Its protein product is CASSLGPGDTQYF.

The chain couples TRBV27 to TRBJ1-2; 7 nucleotides match TRBD1. The V gene's germline CDR1 is MNHEY and CDR2 SMNVEV (reference sequence). Trimming took 9 bases from V and 3 from J; bases not matched to a gene: 7. The length of the CDR3 is 13 residues. CDR3: CARNPGQHYGYTF. The CDR3 coding sequence is TGTGCCAGAAATCCGGGACAGCACTATGGCTACACCTTC.

The gene calls are TRBV28 and TRBJ1-3; 9 positions match TRBD1. Germline CDR1 MDHEN, CDR2 SYDVKM. The CDR3 spans 13 residues. Unmatched junction bases numbered 5, after V lost 7 bases and J lost 7 bases. Here the CDR3 DNA reads TGTGCCAGCATGGACAGGGGTAGTAACACCATATATTTT. Translated: CASMDRGSNTIYF.

This chain joins TRBV5-5 and TRBJ2-7; 9 bases match TRBD1. The V and J ends lost 2 bases and 4 bases, in that order; junction bases with no gene match: 10. The V gene's germline CDR1 is SGHKS and CDR2 YYEKEE (reference sequence). The CDR3 spans 16 residues. For the CDR3, the DNA is TGTGCCAGCAGCTTCGGACAGGGGATGGCGGCGTACGAGCAGTACTTC. This translates into CASSFGQGMAAYEQYF.

This chain uses TRBV29-1 with TRBJ2-4; the match to TRBD1 covers 7 bases. Germline V gene sequence: CDR1 SQVTM, CDR2 ANQGSEA. The CDR3 runs to 13 residues. Trimming at V came to 4 bases and at J to 4 bases, leaving 4 bases not matched to a gene. Written as DNA, the CDR3 is TGCAGCGTTGTACTGGACAGGAAAAACATTCAGTACTTC. Translating gives CSVVLDRKNIQYF.

The chain couples TRBV13 to TRBJ2-2; D not resolved. Germline lookup yields CDR1 PRHDT and CDR2 FYEKMQ (reference sequence). CDR3 size: 13 residues. Trimming cost V 4 bases and J 9 bases, with 12 bases left between them. The CDR3, as DNA: TGTGCCAGCAGCTCCCTTGAGGTTCGGGAGCTGTTTTTT. Translation gives CASSSLEVRELFF.

The rearrangement links TRBV29-1 to TRBJ2-3, with 7 positions matching TRBD2. Trimming removed 6 bases from V and 5 bases from J; junction bases left unmatched: 11. Germline CDR1 reads SQVTM; CDR2 reads ANQGSEA. The CDR3 contains 14 residues. The CDR3 bases are TGCAGCGTCTGTCATGCGGGAGCAGGAGATACGCAGTATTTT. It translates to CSVCHAGAGDTQYF.

The chain has TRBV5-6 and TRBJ2-1, with 9 bases identical to TRBD1. This CDR3 region has 16 residues. V was clipped by 7 bases and J by 3 bases; unmatched bases: 11. The V gene's germline CDR1 is SGHDT and CDR2 YYEEEE. CDR3 protein: CASYTTRDRVYNEQFF. CDR3 sequence (DNA): TGTGCCAGCTACACGACCCGGGACAGGGTCTACAATGAGCAGTTCTTC.

The rearrangement uses TRBV10-1 and TRBJ1-2; D is perhaps TRBD1 (6 bases). The length of the CDR3 is 16 residues. V was cut by 0 bases and J by 3 bases, with 14 bases left in between. Per the germline V gene, CDR1 is WNHNN and CDR2 is SYGVQD (reference sequence). As DNA, the CDR3 is TGCGCCAGCAGTGAGTCGCGGGGGGACACCTACTATGGCTACACCTTC. Translated, it gives CASSESRGDTYYGYTF.

The rearrangement joins TRBV27 to TRBJ1-2; unclear D gene. Germline CDR1 is MNHEY and CDR2 is SMNVEV (reference sequence). V gave up 0 bases and J gave up 7 bases, with 9 bases separating them. CDR3 length: 13 amino acids. The chain's CDR3 is CASSLSRQRGYTF. CDR3 coding DNA: TGTGCCAGCAGTTTATCGAGGCAGCGTGGCTACACCTTC.

The genes are TRBV4-1 and TRBJ1-4; D remains unclear. Per germline, CDR1 MGHRA and CDR2 YSYEKL. There are 16 residues in the CDR3. Trimming pared 3 bases from V and 0 bases from J, leaving 11 bases between. Here the CDR3 DNA reads TGCGCCAGCAGCCACCGGCTAGCCCCAACTAATGAAAAACTGTTTTTT. Translating gives CASSHRLAPTNEKLFF.

V and J are TRBV7-2 and TRBJ2-7; D remains unclear. Germline V gene sequence: CDR1 SGHTA, CDR2 FQGNSA. V was trimmed by 5 bases and J by 0 bases, leaving 17 bases between them. This CDR3 is 16 amino acids long. This chain's CDR3 is CASSLIALPSSYEQYF. In DNA, the CDR3 is TGTGCCAGCAGCCTAATCGCACTCCCCAGCTCCTACGAGCAGTACTTC.

The V and J genes are TRBV27 and TRBJ2-1, with 14 bases matching TRBD2. J gave up 6 bases and V 9 bases, and 4 bases lay outside the gene matches. The germline V gene encodes CDR1 MNHEY and CDR2 SMNVEV (reference sequence). The CDR3 loop spans 14 amino acids. Written as DNA, the CDR3 is TGTGCCAGTAGACTAGCGGGAGGGCCCAATGAGCAGTTCTTC. Amino acids: CASRLAGGPNEQFF.

The chain joins TRBV5-1 to TRBJ2-1; TRBD2 aligns across 15 bases. Germline assignment: CDR1 SGHRS and CDR2 YFSETQ. V gave up 0 bases and J gave up 3 bases; unmatched junction bases: 4. The CDR3 runs to 18 residues. CDR3 region: CASSLGTSGRVVYNEQFF. The CDR3, as DNA: TGCGCCAGCAGCTTGGGGACTAGCGGGAGGGTAGTCTACAATGAGCAGTTCTTC.